This T cell receptor beta chain was documented in a study of spatial heterogeneity in lung cancer. Overall study results and limits: Tumor mutation counts were tracked by expanded intratumoral alpha and beta TCR counts.

This sample's time point: sample taken at primary tumor resection. No cell sorting; template was whole RNA from tumor, lung tissue or PBMC. This clonotype was seen repeatedly, ten times or more. Its antigen is still unknown. TCRdb analysed the 5' RACE reads with MiXCR anew, one entry per CDR3 protein. The sample records around 21,000 distinct CDR3 sequences, roughly 3% being singletons. This CDR3 comprises 15 residues. V lost 4 bases, J lost 5 bases, and 8 bases stayed unmatched. Germline-derived CDR1 and CDR2 are LNHDA and SQIVND (reference sequence). The specimen comprised lung tumor tissue, sampled at surgery. The clonotype was recovered from a male donor with early-stage non-small cell lung cancer. The rearrangement uses TRBV19 and TRBJ2-5; 9 bases match TRBD1. The CDR3 DNA reads as TGTGCCAGTAGTACCGGGACAGGGTATTACGAGACCCAGTACTTC. It specifies CASSTGTGYYETQYF.